The rows below give T cell receptor beta chains drawn from one sample of a study of cytomegalovirus exposure and HLA in healthy donors. Clones were sequenced by immunoSEQ multiplex PCR, and TCRdb holds only the in-frame ones, with some missing. The sample records tens of thousands of clones, around 70% being singletons. Sequenced: PBMCs. The source of these receptors is a woman between 40 and 55 years old in good health and CMV-seropositive. The CDR3 runs from the conserved cysteine through the conserved F or W. D genes are given only for firm matches. Size is omitted from some rows. Given values are once, few, many or a class for expanded clones.

clone size: .
V gene: TRBV5-1
J gene: TRBJ2-7
D gene: TRBD2
CDR3 protein: CASSVNSGSYEQYF
CDR3 DNA: TGCGCCAGCAGCGTCAATAGCGGGAGCTACGAGCAGTACTTC

clone size: .
V gene: TRBV10-2
J gene: TRBJ1-2
D gene: .
CDR3 protein: CASSDNQGGGYTF
CDR3 DNA: TGCGCCAGCAGTGATAACCAGGGCGGTGGCTACACCTTC

clone size: .
V gene: TRBV2
J gene: TRBJ2-7
D gene: .
CDR3 protein: CASTKKEGVGIEQYF
CDR3 DNA: TGTGCCAGCACCAAAAAGGAGGGAGTCGGGATCGAGCAGTACTTC

clone size: .
V gene: TRBV5-4
J gene: TRBJ2-2
D gene: .
CDR3 protein: CASSSSIQGSGELFF
CDR3 DNA: TGTGCCAGCAGCTCTTCGATACAGGGATCCGGGGAGCTGTTTTTT

clone size: .
V gene: TRBV2
J gene: TRBJ1-1
D gene: .
CDR3 protein: CASSVLEQETEAFF
CDR3 DNA: TGTGCCAGCAGTGTACTGGAACAGGAGACTGAAGCTTTCTTT

clone size: .
V gene: TRBV5-1
J gene: TRBJ1-3
D gene: .
CDR3 protein: CASSPGLGNTIYF
CDR3 DNA: TGCGCCAGCAGCCCGGGACTTGGAAACACCATATATTTT

clone size: .
V gene: TRBV7-2
J gene: TRBJ1-1
D gene: TRBD1
CDR3 protein: CASSLQGQGITEAFF
CDR3 DNA: TGTGCCAGCAGCTTACAAGGACAGGGGATCACTGAAGCTTTCTTT

clone size: few
V gene: TRBV19
J gene: TRBJ2-1
D gene: .
CDR3 protein: CASSYSPIGDEQFF
CDR3 DNA: TGTGCCAGTAGTTATAGCCCAATTGGAGATGAGCAGTTCTTC

clone size: once
V gene: TRBV5-1
J gene: TRBJ1-2
D gene: .
CDR3 protein: CASSPVGGGYTF
CDR3 DNA: TGCGCCAGCAGCCCTGTAGGGGGAGGCTACACCTTC

clone size: .
V gene: TRBV7-2
J gene: TRBJ1-2
D gene: TRBD1
CDR3 protein: CASSPQGRSGYTF
CDR3 DNA: TGTGCCAGCAGCCCACAGGGGAGAAGTGGCTACACCTTC

clone size: .
V gene: TRBV2
J gene: TRBJ2-7
D gene: .
CDR3 protein: CASNRARGGNEQYF
CDR3 DNA: TGTGCCAGCAATCGGGCGAGGGGCGGGAACGAGCAGTACTTC

clone size: .
V gene: TRBV7-9
J gene: TRBJ2-7
D gene: .
CDR3 protein: CASSLVRLGPYEQYF
CDR3 DNA: TGTGCCAGCAGCTTAGTACGTCTAGGCCCCTACGAGCAGTACTTC

clone size: few
V gene: TRBV15
J gene: TRBJ1-3
D gene: .
CDR3 protein: CATSRSGLGNTIYF
CDR3 DNA: TGTGCCACCAGCAGATCAGGGTTGGGAAACACCATATATTTT

clone size: .
V gene: TRBV30
J gene: TRBJ2-3
D gene: TRBD2
CDR3 protein: CAWVGTSGFLDTQYF
CDR3 DNA: TGTGCCTGGGTGGGGACTAGCGGGTTTTTAGATACGCAGTATTTT

clone size: .
V gene: TRBV4-2
J gene: TRBJ2-2
D gene: TRBD1
CDR3 protein: CASSQATGQTDTGELFF
CDR3 DNA: TGTGCCAGCAGCCAAGCAACGGGACAGACTGACACCGGGGAGCTGTTTTTT

clone size: .
V gene: TRBV30
J gene: TRBJ2-3
D gene: .
CDR3 protein: CAWSQTTSYTQYF
CDR3 DNA: TGTGCCTGGAGTCAGACAACCAGTTATACGCAGTATTTT

clone size: .
V gene: TRBV7-2
J gene: TRBJ1-3
D gene: TRBD1
CDR3 protein: CASSLYGQGAGLFGNTIYF
CDR3 DNA: TGTGCCAGCAGCTTATACGGGCAGGGGGCAGGTCTGTTTGGAAACACCATATATTTT

clone size: .
V gene: TRBV2
J gene: TRBJ1-5
D gene: TRBD1
CDR3 protein: CARGQGGNQPQHF
CDR3 DNA: TGTGCCAGAGGACAGGGGGGGAATCAGCCCCAGCATTTT

clone size: .
V gene: TRBV27
J gene: TRBJ1-2
D gene: .
CDR3 protein: CASSPTMGYGYTF
CDR3 DNA: TGTGCCAGCAGTCCTACTATGGGCTATGGCTACACCTTC

clone size: .
V gene: TRBV7-2
J gene: TRBJ2-1
D gene: TRBD2
CDR3 protein: CASSLTSGRVDEQFF
CDR3 DNA: TGTGCCAGCAGCTTGACTAGCGGGAGAGTCGATGAGCAGTTCTTC

clone size: .
V gene: TRBV10-3
J gene: TRBJ2-2
D gene: .
CDR3 protein: CAISELMNTGELFF
CDR3 DNA: TGTGCCATCAGTGAGCTAATGAACACCGGGGAGCTGTTTTTT

clone size: once
V gene: TRBV28
J gene: TRBJ1-2
D gene: TRBD1
CDR3 protein: CASSSYSGTGIGVRYGYTF
CDR3 DNA: TGTGCCAGCAGTTCATACTCCGGGACAGGGATCGGTGTTCGCTATGGCTACACCTTC

clone size: few
V gene: TRBV19
J gene: TRBJ2-6
D gene: TRBD1
CDR3 protein: CASSDPGQAASGANVLTF
CDR3 DNA: TGTGCCAGTAGTGACCCGGGACAGGCTGCATCTGGGGCCAACGTCCTGACTTTC

clone size: .
V gene: TRBV30
J gene: TRBJ1-1
D gene: .
CDR3 protein: CACTGSGTEAFF
CDR3 DNA: TGTGCCTGCACAGGGTCTGGGACTGAAGCTTTCTTT

clone size: .
V gene: TRBV21-1
J gene: TRBJ1-6
D gene: .
CDR3 protein: CASSIGKVGTGPLQGPLHF
CDR3 DNA: TGTGCCAGCAGCATCGGTAAAGTTGGGACAGGACCTTTACAAGGGCCCCTCCACTTT

clone size: .
V gene: TRBV5-1
J gene: TRBJ2-5
D gene: TRBD2
CDR3 protein: CASSSGTSGSETQYF
CDR3 DNA: TGCGCCAGCAGCTCCGGGACTAGCGGGAGTGAGACCCAGTACTTC

clone size: .
V gene: TRBV19
J gene: TRBJ2-5
D gene: .
CDR3 protein: CASGQQRQETQYF
CDR3 DNA: TGTGCCAGTGGACAACAACGCCAAGAGACCCAGTACTTC

clone size: .
V gene: TRBV19
J gene: TRBJ2-7
D gene: .
CDR3 protein: CASTRDILSYEQYF
CDR3 DNA: TGTGCCAGTACCAGGGACATTCTCTCCTACGAGCAGTACTTC

clone size: .
V gene: TRBV19
J gene: TRBJ1-1
D gene: .
CDR3 protein: CASSLGRGMNTEAFF
CDR3 DNA: TGTGCCAGTAGCCTAGGTCGGGGGATGAACACTGAAGCTTTCTTT

clone size: few
V gene: TRBV18
J gene: TRBJ1-1
D gene: .
CDR3 protein: CASSPYGSGRGEAFF
CDR3 DNA: TGTGCCAGCTCACCATATGGGAGCGGCAGAGGTGAAGCTTTCTTT

clone size: .
V gene: TRBV25-1
J gene: TRBJ2-1
D gene: TRBD1
CDR3 protein: CASSGTGWNEQFF
CDR3 DNA: TGTGCCAGCAGTGGGACAGGGTGGAATGAGCAGTTCTTC

clone size: .
V gene: TRBV29-1
J gene: TRBJ1-1
D gene: .
CDR3 protein: CSVEASMNTEAFF
CDR3 DNA: TGCAGCGTTGAGGCCAGTATGAACACTGAAGCTTTCTTT

clone size: .
V gene: TRBV6-5
J gene: TRBJ2-1
D gene: TRBD1
CDR3 protein: CASSYAGTGVYNEQFF
CDR3 DNA: TGTGCCAGCAGTTACGCGGGGACAGGGGTGTACAATGAGCAGTTCTTC

clone size: .
V gene: TRBV28
J gene: TRBJ1-1
D gene: TRBD1
CDR3 protein: CAVTGQPLNTEAFF
CDR3 DNA: TGTGCCGTTACGGGACAGCCTTTGAACACTGAAGCTTTCTTT

clone size: .
V gene: TRBV19
J gene: TRBJ2-7
D gene: .
CDR3 protein: CASSIGGFLTYEQYF
CDR3 DNA: TGTGCCAGTAGTATAGGAGGGTTCTTAACCTACGAGCAGTACTTC

clone size: once
V gene: TRBV18
J gene: TRBJ1-2
D gene: TRBD1
CDR3 protein: CASSPGGGQGHYGYTF
CDR3 DNA: TGTGCCAGCTCACCAGGAGGGGGACAGGGGCACTATGGCTACACCTTC

clone size: .
V gene: TRBV29-1
J gene: TRBJ1-2
D gene: .
CDR3 protein: CSVPNPQGYYGYTF
CDR3 DNA: TGCAGCGTTCCTAATCCGCAGGGCTACTATGGCTACACCTTC

clone size: .
V gene: TRBV6-1
J gene: TRBJ2-5
D gene: TRBD2
CDR3 protein: CASHSGGAAQETQYF
CDR3 DNA: TGTGCCAGCCACTCGGGGGGAGCGGCACAAGAGACCCAGTACTTC

clone size: .
V gene: TRBV2
J gene: TRBJ2-3
D gene: .
CDR3 protein: CASSQTYTQYF
CDR3 DNA: TGTGCCAGCAGCCAGACTTATACGCAGTATTTT

clone size: few
V gene: TRBV2
J gene: TRBJ2-5
D gene: .
CDR3 protein: CASRNGGPQETQYF
CDR3 DNA: TGTGCCAGCAGGAACGGAGGCCCCCAAGAGACCCAGTACTTC

clone size: few
V gene: TRBV11-2
J gene: TRBJ1-1
D gene: .
CDR3 protein: CASSPGILNTEAFF
CDR3 DNA: TGTGCCAGCAGCCCGGGAATTTTGAACACTGAAGCTTTCTTT

clone size: .
V gene: TRBV7-2
J gene: TRBJ2-7
D gene: .
CDR3 protein: CASSSLTGLEQYF
CDR3 DNA: TGTGCCAGCAGCTCTTTAACAGGGCTTGAGCAGTACTTC

clone size: .
V gene: TRBV27
J gene: TRBJ2-7
D gene: TRBD2
CDR3 protein: CASGPGLVNEQYF
CDR3 DNA: TGTGCCAGCGGTCCGGGACTAGTAAACGAGCAGTACTTC

clone size: .
V gene: TRBV10-3
J gene: TRBJ2-5
D gene: TRBD2
CDR3 protein: CAISERGVAGGRETQYF
CDR3 DNA: TGTGCCATCAGTGAACGTGGGGTAGCGGGGGGTAGAGAGACCCAGTACTTC

clone size: .
V gene: TRBV6-1
J gene: TRBJ1-5
D gene: .
CDR3 protein: CASSERGYGSNQPQHF
CDR3 DNA: TGTGCCAGCAGTGAAAGGGGGTATGGGAGCAATCAGCCCCAGCATTTT

clone size: .
V gene: TRBV18
J gene: TRBJ2-1
D gene: .
CDR3 protein: CASSPNMENEQFF
CDR3 DNA: TGTGCCAGCTCACCCAACATGGAGAATGAGCAGTTCTTC